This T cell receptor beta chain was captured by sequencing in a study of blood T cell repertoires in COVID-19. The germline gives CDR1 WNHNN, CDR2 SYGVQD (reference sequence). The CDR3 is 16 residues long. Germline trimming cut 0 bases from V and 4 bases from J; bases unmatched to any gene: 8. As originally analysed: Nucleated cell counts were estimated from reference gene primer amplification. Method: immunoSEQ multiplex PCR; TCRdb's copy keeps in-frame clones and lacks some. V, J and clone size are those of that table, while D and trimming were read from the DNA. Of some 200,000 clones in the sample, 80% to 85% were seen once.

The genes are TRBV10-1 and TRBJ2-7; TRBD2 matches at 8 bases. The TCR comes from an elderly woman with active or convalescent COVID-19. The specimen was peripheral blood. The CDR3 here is CASSESDGREIYEQYF. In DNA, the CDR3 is TGCGCCAGCAGTGAGTCCGACGGGAGGGAGATTTACGAGCAGTACTTC.